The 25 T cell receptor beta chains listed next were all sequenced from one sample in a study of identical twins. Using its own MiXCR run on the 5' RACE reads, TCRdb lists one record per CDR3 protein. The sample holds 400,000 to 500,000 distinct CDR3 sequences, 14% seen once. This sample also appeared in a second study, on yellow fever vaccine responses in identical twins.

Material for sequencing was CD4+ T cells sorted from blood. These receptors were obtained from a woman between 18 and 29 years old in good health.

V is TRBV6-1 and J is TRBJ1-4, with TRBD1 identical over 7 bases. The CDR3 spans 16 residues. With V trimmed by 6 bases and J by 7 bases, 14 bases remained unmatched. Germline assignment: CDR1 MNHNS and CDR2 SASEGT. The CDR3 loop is CASSRTGAGLGEKLFF. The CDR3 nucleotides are TGTGCCAGCAGCCGTACAGGGGCTGGACTCGGTGAAAAACTGTTTTTT.

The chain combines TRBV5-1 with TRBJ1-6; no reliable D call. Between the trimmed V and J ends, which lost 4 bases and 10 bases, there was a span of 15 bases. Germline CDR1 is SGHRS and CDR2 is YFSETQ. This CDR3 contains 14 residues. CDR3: CASSEWTRQSPLHF. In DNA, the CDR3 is TGCGCCAGCAGCGAATGGACTCGGCAGTCACCCCTCCACTTT.

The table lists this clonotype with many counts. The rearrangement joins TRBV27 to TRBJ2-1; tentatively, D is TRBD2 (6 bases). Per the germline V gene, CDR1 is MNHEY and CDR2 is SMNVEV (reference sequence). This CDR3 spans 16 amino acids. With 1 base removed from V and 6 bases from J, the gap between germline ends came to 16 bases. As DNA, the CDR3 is TGTGCCAGCAGTTTATACGCGGGGCTCACAATCAATGAGCAGTTCTTC. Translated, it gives CASSLYAGLTINEQFF.

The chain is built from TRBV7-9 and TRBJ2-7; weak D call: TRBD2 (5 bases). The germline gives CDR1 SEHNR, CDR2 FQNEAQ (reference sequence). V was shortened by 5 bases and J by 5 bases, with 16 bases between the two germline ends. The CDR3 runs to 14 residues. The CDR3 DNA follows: TGTGCCAGCAGCCCCGGGGTCACCAGCCACGAGCAGTACTTC. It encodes CASSPGVTSHEQYF.

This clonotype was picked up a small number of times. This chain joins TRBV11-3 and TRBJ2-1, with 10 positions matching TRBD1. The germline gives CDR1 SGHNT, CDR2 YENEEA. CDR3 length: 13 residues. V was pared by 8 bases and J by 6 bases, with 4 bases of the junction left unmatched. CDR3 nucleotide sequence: TGTGCCAGCGGGACAGGGGATTCCAATGAGCAGTTCTTC. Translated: CASGTGDSNEQFF.

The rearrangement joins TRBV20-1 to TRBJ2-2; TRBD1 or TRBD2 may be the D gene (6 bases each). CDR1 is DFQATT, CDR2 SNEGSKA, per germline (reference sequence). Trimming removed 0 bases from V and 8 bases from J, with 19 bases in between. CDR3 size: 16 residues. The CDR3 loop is CSARDPGLPGTGELFF. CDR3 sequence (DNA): TGCAGTGCTAGAGATCCAGGACTACCCGGGACAGGGGAGCTGTTTTTT.

The CDR3 here is CASSTGIHYEQYF. CDR3 DNA: TGTGCCAGCAGCACCGGGATTCACTACGAGCAGTACTTC. The chain carries TRBV5-8 and TRBJ2-7; weak D call: TRBD2 (5 bases). V lost 4 bases, J lost 3 bases, and 11 bases lay in between. Germline CDR1 SGHTS, CDR2 YDEGEE. The CDR3 has 13 amino acids.

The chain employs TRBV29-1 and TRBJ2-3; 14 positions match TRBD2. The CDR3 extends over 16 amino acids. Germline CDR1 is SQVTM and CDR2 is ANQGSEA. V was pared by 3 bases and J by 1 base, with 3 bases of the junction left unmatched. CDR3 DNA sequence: TGCAGCGTTGAGGCGGGACTAGCGGGGGGCACAGATACGCAGTATTTT. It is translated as CSVEAGLAGGTDTQYF.

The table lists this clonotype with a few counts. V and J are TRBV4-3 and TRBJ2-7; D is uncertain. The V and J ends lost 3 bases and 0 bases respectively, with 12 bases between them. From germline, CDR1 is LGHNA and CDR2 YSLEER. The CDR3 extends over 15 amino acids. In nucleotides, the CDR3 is TGCGCCAGCAGCCATTCACAGCAGAACTCCTACGAGCAGTACTTC. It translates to CASSHSQQNSYEQYF.

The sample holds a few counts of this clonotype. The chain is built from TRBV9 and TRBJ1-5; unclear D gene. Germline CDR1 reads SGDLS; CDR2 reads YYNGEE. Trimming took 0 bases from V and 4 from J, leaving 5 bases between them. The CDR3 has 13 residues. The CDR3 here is CASSVGSNQPQHF. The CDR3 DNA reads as TGTGCCAGCAGCGTAGGTTCGAATCAGCCCCAGCATTTT.

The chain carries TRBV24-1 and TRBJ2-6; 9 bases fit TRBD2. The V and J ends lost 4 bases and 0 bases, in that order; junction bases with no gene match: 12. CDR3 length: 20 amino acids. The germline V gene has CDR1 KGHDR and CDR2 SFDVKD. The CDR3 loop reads CATSEGRTSGSYSGANVLTF. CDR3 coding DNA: TGTGCCACCAGTGAGGGTAGAACTAGCGGGTCCTACTCTGGGGCCAACGTCCTGACTTTC.

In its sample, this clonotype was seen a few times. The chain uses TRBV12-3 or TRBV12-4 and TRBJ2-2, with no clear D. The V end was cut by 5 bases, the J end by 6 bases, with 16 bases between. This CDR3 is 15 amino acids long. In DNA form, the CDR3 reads TGTGCCAGCAGTCCTACACGAGTAAGGGCCGGGGAGCTGTTTTTT. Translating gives CASSPTRVRAGELFF.

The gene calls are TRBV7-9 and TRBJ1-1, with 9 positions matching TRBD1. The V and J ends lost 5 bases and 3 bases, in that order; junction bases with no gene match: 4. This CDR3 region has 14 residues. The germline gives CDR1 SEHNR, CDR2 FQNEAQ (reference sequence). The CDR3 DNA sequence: TGTGCCAGCAGCCAGACAGGGGGGGACACTGAAGCTTTCTTT. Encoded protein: CASSQTGGDTEAFF. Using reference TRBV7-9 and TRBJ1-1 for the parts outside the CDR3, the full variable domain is DTGVSQNPRHKITKRGQNVTFRCDPISEHNRLYWYRQTLGQGPEFLTYFQNEAQLEKSRLLSDRFSAERPKGSFSTLEIQRTEQGDSAMYLCASSQTGGDTEAFFGQGTRLTVV.

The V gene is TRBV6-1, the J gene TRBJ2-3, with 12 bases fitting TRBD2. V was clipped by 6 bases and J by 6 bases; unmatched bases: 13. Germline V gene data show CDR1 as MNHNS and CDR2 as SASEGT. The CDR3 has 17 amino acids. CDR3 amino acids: CASRPRLAGDLRDTQYF. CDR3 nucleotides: TGTGCCAGCAGACCCCGACTAGCGGGGGACCTCAGGGATACGCAGTATTTT.

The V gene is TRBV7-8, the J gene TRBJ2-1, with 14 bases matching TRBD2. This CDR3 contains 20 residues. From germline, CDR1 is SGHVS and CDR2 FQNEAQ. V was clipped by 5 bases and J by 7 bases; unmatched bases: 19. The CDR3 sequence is CASSQKLGTSGSYDRNEQFF. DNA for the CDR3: TGTGCCAGCAGCCAAAAGCTGGGGACTAGCGGGAGCTATGATCGGAATGAGCAGTTCTTC.

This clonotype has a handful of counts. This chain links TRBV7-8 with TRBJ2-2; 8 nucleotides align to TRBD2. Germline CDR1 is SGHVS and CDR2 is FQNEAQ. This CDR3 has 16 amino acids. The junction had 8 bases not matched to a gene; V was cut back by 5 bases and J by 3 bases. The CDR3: CASSHKSGGHTGELFF. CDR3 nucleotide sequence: TGTGCCAGCAGCCACAAGAGCGGGGGCCACACCGGGGAGCTGTTTTTT.

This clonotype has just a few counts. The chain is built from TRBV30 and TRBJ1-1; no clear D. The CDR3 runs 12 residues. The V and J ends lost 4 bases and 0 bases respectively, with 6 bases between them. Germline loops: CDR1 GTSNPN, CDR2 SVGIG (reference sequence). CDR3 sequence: CAWTGLNTEAFF. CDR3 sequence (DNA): TGTGCCTGGACCGGTTTGAACACTGAAGCTTTCTTT. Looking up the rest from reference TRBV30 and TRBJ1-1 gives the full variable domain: SQTIHQWPATLVQPVGSPLSLECTVEGTSNPNLYWYRQAAGRGLQLLFYSVGIGQISSEVPQNLSASRPQDRQFILSSKKLLLSDSGFYLCAWTGLNTEAFFGQGTRLTVV.

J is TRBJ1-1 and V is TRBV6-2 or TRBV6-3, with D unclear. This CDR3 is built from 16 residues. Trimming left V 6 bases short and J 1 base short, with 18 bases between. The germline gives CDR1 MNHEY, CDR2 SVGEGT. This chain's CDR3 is CASSYPLSRQNTEAFF. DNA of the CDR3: TGTGCCAGCAGCTATCCCCTAAGCAGACAGAACACTGAAGCTTTCTTT.

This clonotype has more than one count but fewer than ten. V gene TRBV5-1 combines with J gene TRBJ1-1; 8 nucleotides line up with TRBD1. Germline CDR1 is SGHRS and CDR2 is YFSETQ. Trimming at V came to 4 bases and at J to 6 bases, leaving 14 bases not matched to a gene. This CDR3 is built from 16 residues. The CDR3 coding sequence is TGCGCCAGCAGCCCCTCCCAAAAGGCAGGGGGCTCTGAAGCTTTCTTT. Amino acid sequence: CASSPSQKAGGSEAFF. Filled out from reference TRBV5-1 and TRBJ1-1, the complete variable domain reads KAGVTQTPRYLIKTRGQQVTLSCSPISGHRSVSWYQQTPGQGLQFLFEYFSETQRNKGNFPGRFSGRQFSNSRSEMNVSTLELGDSALYLCASSPSQKAGGSEAFFGQGTRLTVV.

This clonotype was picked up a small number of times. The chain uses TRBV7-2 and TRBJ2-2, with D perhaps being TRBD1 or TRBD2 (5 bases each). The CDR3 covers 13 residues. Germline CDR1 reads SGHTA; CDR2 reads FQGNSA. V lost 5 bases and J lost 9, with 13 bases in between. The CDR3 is CASSLRGVRELFF. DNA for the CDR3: TGTGCCAGCAGCCTCCGAGGGGTGCGGGAGCTGTTTTTT.

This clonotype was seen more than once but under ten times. CDR3 sequence reads: CASSEYSSGGYTF. CDR3 sequence (DNA): TGTGCCAGCAGTGAATATTCTTCAGGCGGCTACACCTTC. The chain employs TRBV25-1 and TRBJ1-2; no clear D gene. V dropped 0 bases and J dropped 8 bases, with 10 bases sitting between them. This CDR3 is 13 amino acids long. Germline V CDR1 and CDR2: MGHDK, SYGVNS.

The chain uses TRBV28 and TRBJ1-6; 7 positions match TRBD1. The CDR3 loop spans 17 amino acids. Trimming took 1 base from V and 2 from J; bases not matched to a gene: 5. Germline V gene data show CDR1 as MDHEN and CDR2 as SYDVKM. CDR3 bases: TGTGCCAGCAGTTTATTCGGACAGGCAACCTATAATTCACCCCTCCACTTT. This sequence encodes CASSLFGQATYNSPLHF.

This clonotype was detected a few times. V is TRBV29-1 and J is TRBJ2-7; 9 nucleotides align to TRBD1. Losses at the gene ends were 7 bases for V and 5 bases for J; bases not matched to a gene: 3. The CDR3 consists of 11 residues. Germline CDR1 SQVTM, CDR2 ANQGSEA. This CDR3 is CSGRTGDEQYF. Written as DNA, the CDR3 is TGCAGCGGTAGGACAGGGGACGAGCAGTACTTC.

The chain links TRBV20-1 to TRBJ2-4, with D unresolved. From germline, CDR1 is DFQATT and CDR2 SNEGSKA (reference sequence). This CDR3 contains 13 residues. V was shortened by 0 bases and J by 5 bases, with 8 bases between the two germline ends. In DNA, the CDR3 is TGCAGTGCTAGAGACCCGGTCCAAAACATTCAGTACTTC. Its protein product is CSARDPVQNIQYF.

DNA for the CDR3: TGTGCCAGTAGTAAAGACAGGTTGCGGAATGAGCAGTTCTTC. This encodes CASSKDRLRNEQFF. The chain joins TRBV19 to TRBJ2-1; weak D call: TRBD1 (6 bases). V was clipped by 4 bases and J by 7 bases, with 14 bases between them. The germline CDR1 and CDR2 sequences are LNHDA and SQIVND (reference sequence). CDR3 length equals 14 residues.